Below, 3 T cell receptor beta chains from the same sample are listed, as sequenced in a study of blood T cell repertoires in COVID-19. Data came from immunoSEQ multiplex PCR; TCRdb stores just in-frame clones and leaves some out. In the table there are around 250,000 clones, around 83% of which are singletons. Sequencing used peripheral blood. These receptors all come from a man aged 80 or over with acute or convalescent COVID-19.

In its sample, this clone was seen once. V and J are TRBV27 and TRBJ1-1, with D unresolved. This CDR3 is 14 amino acids long. The V end was cut by 3 bases, the J end by 1 base, with 9 bases between. Germline V gene data show CDR1 as MNHEY and CDR2 as SMNVEV (reference sequence). Here the CDR3 DNA reads TGTGCCAGCAGTTTCTTTAGAGAGAACACTGAAGCTTTCTTT. Its translation is CASSFFRENTEAFF.

Only a few counts were recorded for this clone. The chain recombines TRBV7-8 with TRBJ1-2; D is undetermined. Germline-derived CDR1 and CDR2 are SGHVS and FQNEAQ. This CDR3 region has 13 residues. V was cut by 5 bases and J by 4 bases, with 11 bases left in between. CDR3 sequence (DNA): TGTGCCAGCAGCCCCCGTAGTGGCTATGGCTACACCTTC. Amino acid sequence: CASSPRSGYGYTF.

J is TRBJ1-6 and V is TRBV7-9; TRBD1 might be the D (6 bases). Per germline, CDR1 SEHNR and CDR2 FQNEAQ (reference sequence). Deletions cut 5 bases from V and 4 bases from J, with 9 bases between. CDR3 length: 14 amino acids. CDR3 DNA: TGTGCCAGCAGCGTTACAGGGTATAATTCACCCCTCCACTTT. It codes for CASSVTGYNSPLHF.